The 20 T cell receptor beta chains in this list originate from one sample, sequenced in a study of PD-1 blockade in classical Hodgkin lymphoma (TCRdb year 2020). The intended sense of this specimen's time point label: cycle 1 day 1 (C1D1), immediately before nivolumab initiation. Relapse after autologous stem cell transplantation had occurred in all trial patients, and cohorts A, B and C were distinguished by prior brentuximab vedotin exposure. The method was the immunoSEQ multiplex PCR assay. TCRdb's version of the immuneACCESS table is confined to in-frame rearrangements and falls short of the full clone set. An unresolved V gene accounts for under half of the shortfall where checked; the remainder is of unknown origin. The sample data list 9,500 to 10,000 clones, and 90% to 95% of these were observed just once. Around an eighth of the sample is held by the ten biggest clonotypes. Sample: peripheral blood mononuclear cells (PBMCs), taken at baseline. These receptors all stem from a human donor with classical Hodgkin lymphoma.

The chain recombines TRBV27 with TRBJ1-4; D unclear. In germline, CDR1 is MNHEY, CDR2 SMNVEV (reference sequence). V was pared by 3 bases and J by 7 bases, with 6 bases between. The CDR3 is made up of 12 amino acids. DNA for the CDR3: TGTGCCAGCAGTTTCATAGGTGAAAAACTGTTTTTT. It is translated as CASSFIGEKLFF.

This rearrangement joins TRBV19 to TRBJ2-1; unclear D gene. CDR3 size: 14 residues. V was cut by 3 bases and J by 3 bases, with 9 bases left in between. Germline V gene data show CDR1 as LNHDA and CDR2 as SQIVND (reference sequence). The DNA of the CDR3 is TGTGCCAGTAGTATTGGTACAGACTACAATGAGCAGTTCTTC. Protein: CASSIGTDYNEQFF.

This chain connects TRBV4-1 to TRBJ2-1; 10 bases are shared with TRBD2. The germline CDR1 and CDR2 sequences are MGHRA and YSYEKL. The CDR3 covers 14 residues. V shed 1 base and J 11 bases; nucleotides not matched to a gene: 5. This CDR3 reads CASSQGFSGRQQFF. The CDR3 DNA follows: TGCGCCAGCAGCCAAGGGTTTAGCGGGAGGCAGCAGTTCTTC.

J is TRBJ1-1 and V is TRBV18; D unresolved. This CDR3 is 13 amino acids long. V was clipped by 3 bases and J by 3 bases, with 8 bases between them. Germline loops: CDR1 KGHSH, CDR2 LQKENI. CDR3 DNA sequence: TGTGCCAGCTCACCGAGGAGGGACACTGAAGCTTTCTTT. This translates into CASSPRRDTEAFF.

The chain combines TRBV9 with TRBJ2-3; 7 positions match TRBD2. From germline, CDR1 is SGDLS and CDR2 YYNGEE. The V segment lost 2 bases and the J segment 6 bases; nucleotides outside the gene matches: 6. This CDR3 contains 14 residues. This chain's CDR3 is CASSVLAVEDTQYF. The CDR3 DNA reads TGTGCCAGCAGCGTCCTAGCGGTCGAGGATACGCAGTATTTT.

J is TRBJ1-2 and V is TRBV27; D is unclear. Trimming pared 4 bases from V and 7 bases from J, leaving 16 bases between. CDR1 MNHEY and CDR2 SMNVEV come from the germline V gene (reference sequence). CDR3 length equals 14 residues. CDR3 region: CASSYAGSTRGYTF. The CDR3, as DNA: TGTGCCAGCAGTTACGCGGGGTCGACGCGTGGCTACACCTTC.

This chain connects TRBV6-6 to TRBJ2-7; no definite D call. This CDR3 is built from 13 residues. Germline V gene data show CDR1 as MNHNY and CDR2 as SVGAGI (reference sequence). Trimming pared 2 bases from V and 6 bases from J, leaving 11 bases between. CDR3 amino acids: CASSYSSIAEQYF. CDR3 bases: TGTGCCAGCAGTTACAGCTCCATTGCCGAGCAGTACTTC.

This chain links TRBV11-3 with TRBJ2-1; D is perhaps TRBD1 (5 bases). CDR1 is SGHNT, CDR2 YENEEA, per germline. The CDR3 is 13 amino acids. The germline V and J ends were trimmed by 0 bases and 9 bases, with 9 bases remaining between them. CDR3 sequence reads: CASSLDMQGEQFF. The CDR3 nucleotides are TGTGCCAGCAGCTTAGATATGCAGGGTGAGCAGTTCTTC.

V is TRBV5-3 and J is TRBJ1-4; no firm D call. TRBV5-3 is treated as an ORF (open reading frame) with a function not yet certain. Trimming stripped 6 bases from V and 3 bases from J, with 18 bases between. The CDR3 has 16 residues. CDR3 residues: CARTMRVANPNEKLFF. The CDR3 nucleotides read TGTGCCAGAACCATGAGGGTTGCAAACCCTAATGAAAAACTGTTTTTT.

The CDR3 sequence: CASSFYTPRTGELFF. Here the CDR3 DNA reads TGTGCCAGCAGCTTTTACACCCCCCGAACCGGGGAGCTGTTTTTT. The rearrangement uses TRBV7-8 and TRBJ2-2; D uncertain. V lost 3 bases and J 5 bases, leaving 13 bases between the germline ends. CDR3 length: 15 residues. In germline, CDR1 is SGHVS, CDR2 FQNEAQ.

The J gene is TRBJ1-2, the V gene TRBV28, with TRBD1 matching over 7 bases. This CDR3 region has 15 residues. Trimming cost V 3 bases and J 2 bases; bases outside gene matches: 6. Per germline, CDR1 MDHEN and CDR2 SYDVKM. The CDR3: CASSFSTGRNYGYTF. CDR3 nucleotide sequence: TGTGCCAGCAGTTTTTCGACAGGGCGGAACTATGGCTACACCTTC.

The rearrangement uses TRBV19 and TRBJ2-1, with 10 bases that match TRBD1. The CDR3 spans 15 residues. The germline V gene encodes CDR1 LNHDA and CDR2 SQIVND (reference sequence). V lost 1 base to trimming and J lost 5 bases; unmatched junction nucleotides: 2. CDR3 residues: CASSIADRGHNEQFF. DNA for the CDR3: TGTGCCAGTAGTATAGCTGACAGGGGGCACAATGAGCAGTTCTTC.

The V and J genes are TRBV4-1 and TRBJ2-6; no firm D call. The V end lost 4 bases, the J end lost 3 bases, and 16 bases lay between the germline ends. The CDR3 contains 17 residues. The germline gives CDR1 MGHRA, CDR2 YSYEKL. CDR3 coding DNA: TGCGCCAGCAGCCCAGAGGTTCTAGTGGTTGGGGCCAACGTCCTGACTTTC. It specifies CASSPEVLVVGANVLTF.

In DNA form, the CDR3 reads TGTGCCAGCAGTGGGCCAAACTCCTACGAGCAGTACTTC. It is translated as CASSGPNSYEQYF. The chain is built from TRBV25-1 and TRBJ2-7; D ambiguous. CDR1 and CDR2 from the germline V gene are MGHDK and SYGVNS. The CDR3 contains 13 residues. V was trimmed by 4 bases and J by 0 bases, leaving 7 bases between them.

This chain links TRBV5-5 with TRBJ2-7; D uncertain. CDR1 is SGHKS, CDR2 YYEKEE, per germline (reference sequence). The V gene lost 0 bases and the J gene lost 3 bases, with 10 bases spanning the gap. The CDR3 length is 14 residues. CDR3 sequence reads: CASSLDRKIYEQYF. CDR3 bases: TGTGCCAGCAGCTTGGATCGGAAAATCTACGAGCAGTACTTC. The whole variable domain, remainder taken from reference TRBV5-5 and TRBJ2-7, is DAGVTQSPTHLIKTRGQQVTLRCSPISGHKSVSWYQQVLGQGPQFIFQYYEKEERGRGNFPDRFSARQFPNYSSELNVNALLLGDSALYLCASSLDRKIYEQYFGPGTRLTVT.

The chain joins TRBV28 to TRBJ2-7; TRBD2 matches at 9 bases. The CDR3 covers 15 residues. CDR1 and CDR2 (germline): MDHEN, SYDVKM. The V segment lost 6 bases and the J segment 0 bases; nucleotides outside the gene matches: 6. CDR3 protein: CASSLLAGFSYEQYF. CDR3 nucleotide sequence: TGTGCCAGCAGCCTCCTAGCGGGGTTCTCCTACGAGCAGTACTTC.

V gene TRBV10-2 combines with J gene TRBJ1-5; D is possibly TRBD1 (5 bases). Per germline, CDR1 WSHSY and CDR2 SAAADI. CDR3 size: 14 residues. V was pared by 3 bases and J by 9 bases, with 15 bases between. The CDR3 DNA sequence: TGCGCCAGCAGTGATGAGGACACCTTTAGGCCCCAGCATTTT. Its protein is CASSDEDTFRPQHF.

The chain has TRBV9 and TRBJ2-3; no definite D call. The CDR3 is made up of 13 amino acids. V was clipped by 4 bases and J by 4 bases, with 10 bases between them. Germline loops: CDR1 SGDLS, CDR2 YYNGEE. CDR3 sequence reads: CASSPGISDTQYF. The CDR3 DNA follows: TGTGCCAGCAGCCCGGGTATATCAGATACGCAGTATTTT.

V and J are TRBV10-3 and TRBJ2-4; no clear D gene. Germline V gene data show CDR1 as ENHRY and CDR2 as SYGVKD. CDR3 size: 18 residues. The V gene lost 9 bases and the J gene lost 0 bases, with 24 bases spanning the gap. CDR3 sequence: CAIICCSRRRLAKNIQYF. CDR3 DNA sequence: TGTGCCATAATCTGTTGTAGTCGCCGCAGACTAGCCAAAAACATTCAGTACTTC.

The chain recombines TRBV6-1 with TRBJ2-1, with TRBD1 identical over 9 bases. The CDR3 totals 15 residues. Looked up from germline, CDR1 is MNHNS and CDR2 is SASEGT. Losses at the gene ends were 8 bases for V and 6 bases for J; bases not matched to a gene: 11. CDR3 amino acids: CASGHRDRVSNEQFF. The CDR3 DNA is TGTGCCAGCGGACACCGGGACAGGGTCTCCAATGAGCAGTTCTTC.